This record looks at one T cell receptor (beta chain) sequence and its context. What it binds is unknown. One junction end disagrees with the germline gene, perhaps due to a read error. Only in-frame clones appear in the TCRdb table, and some are missing; sequencing was by immunoSEQ multiplex PCR. The sample has 30,000 to 40,000 clones; 88% are singletons. CDR3 length equals 14 residues. Germline V gene sequence: CDR1 MDHEN, CDR2 SYDVKM. The data were taken from a study of OX40 agonist ivuxolimab in advanced cancers. Background on the study: The dose-escalation group included hepatocellular carcinoma, melanoma, renal cell carcinoma and head and neck cancer. Points from the study as a whole: Not determined was the antigen specificity of the expanded peripheral T cells. More expanded clones were seen, on average, in CD8+ T cells than in CD4+. Also showing low normalized T-cell clonal expansion were some of the nonresponders.

Sample: CD4+ or CD8+ T cells sorted from blood, taken in a trial of the OX40 agonist ivuxolimab. The TCR was taken from an adult with an advanced solid tumor such as melanoma, head and neck, liver or kidney cancer. The chain joins TRBV28 to TRBJ1-1, with D unresolved. CDR3 sequence: CASRLWTANTEAFF. The CDR3 DNA follows: TGTGCCAGCAGATTATGGACGGCGAACACTGAAGCTTTCTTT.